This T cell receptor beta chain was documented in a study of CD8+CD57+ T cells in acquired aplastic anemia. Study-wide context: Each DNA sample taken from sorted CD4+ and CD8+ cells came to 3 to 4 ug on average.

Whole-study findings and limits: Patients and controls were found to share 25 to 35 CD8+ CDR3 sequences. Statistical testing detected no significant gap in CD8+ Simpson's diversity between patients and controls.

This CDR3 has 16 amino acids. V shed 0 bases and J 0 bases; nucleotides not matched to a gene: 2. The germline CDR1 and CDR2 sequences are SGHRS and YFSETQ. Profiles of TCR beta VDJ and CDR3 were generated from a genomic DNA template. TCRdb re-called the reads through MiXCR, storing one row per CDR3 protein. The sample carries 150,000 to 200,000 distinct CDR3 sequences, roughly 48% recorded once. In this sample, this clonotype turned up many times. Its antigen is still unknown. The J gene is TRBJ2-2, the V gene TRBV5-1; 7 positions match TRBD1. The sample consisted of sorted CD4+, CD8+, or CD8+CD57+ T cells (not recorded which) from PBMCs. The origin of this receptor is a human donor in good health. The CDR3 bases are TGCGCCAGCAGCTTGGGAGGGGGCCCGAACACCGGGGAGCTGTTTTTT. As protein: CASSLGGGPNTGELFF.